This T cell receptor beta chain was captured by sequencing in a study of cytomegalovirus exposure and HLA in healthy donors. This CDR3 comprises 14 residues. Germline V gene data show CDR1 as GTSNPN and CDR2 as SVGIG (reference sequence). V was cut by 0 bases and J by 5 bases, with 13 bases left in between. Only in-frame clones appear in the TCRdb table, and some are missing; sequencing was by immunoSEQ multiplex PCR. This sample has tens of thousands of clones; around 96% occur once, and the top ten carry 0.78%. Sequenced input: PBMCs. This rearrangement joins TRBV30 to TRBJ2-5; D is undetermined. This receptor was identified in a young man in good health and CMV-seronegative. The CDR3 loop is CAWSVLGTRETQYF. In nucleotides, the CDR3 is TGTGCCTGGAGTGTACTGGGTACGCGGGAGACCCAGTACTTC. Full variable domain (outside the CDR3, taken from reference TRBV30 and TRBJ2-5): SQTIHQWPATLVQPVGSPLSLECTVEGTSNPNLYWYRQAAGRGLQLLFYSVGIGQISSEVPQNLSASRPQDRQFILSSKKLLLSDSGFYLCAWSVLGTRETQYFGPGTRLLVL.